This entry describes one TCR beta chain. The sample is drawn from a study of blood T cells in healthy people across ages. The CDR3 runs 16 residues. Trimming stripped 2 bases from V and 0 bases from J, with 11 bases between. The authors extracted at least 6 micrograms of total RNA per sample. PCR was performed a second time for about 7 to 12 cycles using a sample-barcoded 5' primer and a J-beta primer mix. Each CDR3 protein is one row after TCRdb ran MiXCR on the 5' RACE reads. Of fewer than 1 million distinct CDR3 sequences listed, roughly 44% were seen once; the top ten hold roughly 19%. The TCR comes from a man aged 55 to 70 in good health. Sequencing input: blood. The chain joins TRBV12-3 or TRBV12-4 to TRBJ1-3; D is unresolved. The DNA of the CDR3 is TGTGCCAGCAGTTTACGTTACCTCTACTCTGGAAACACCATATATTTT. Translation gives CASSLRYLYSGNTIYF.